These T cell receptor beta chains were read from a single sample in a study of shared clonotypes between healthy human individuals. Sequencing used immunoSEQ multiplex PCR; TCRdb keeps in-frame clones, though not all of them. This sample has some 1,600,000 clones, with 95% to 99% found just once. The sequencing input was naive CD4+ T cells sorted from blood. All receptors come from a man aged 30 to 45 in good health. Each CDR3 is given with its conserved first and last residue. D genes are given only for firm matches. A row's size may be missing; if present it is once, few, many or a size class.

clone_size	v_call	j_call	d_call	cdr3_nt	cdr3_aa
.	TRBV5-5	TRBJ2-7	.	TGTGCCAGCAGCTTGGTGGGGGCTTGGAACGAGCAGTACTTC	CASSLVGAWNEQYF
.	TRBV28	TRBJ2-3	.	TGTGCCAGCAGTTTACTAGCAGATACGCAGTATTTT	CASSLLADTQYF
.	TRBV6-5	TRBJ1-5	.	TGTGCCAGCAGTTCCAGGACTAGCAATCAGCCCCAGCATTTT	CASSSRTSNQPQHF
.	TRBV7-8	TRBJ2-7	.	.	CASSFGAGRGDYEQYF
.	TRBV6-6	TRBJ1-2	.	TGTGCCAGCAGTCCCTCGGCGGGTACCTATGGCTACACCTTC	CASSPSAGTYGYTF
.	TRBV18	TRBJ1-4	.	TGTGCCAGCTCACTGGGACCTAATGAAAAACTGTTTTTT	CASSLGPNEKLFF
.	TRBV7-9	TRBJ2-1	TRBD2	TGTGCCAGCAGCTTTACTAGCGGCCCTCTGGGAGCCTACAATGAGCAGTTCTTC	CASSFTSGPLGAYNEQFF
.	TRBV10-3	TRBJ2-1	TRBD2	TGTGCCATTAGACTAGCGGATTCCCACAATGAGCAGTTCTTC	CAIRLADSHNEQFF
once	TRBV11-2	TRBJ1-1	TRBD1	TGTGCCAGCAGCGATTGGACAGGGAGAAGGAGGACTGAAGCTTTCTTT	CASSDWTGRRRTEAFF
.	TRBV9	TRBJ1-1	TRBD1	TGTGCCAGCAGCGTAAATACAGGGGGCGCGACCACTGAAGCTTTCTTT	CASSVNTGGATTEAFF
once	TRBV5-1	TRBJ2-1	TRBD2	TGCGCCAGCAGCCTCGGACTAGCGGGAGGCGGTGAGCAGTTCTTC	CASSLGLAGGGEQFF
.	TRBV5-1	TRBJ2-2	TRBD2	TGCGCCAGCAGCCTGGGACTAGCGGGAGGGACCGGGGAGCTGTTTTTT	CASSLGLAGGTGELFF
.	TRBV4-2	TRBJ2-3	.	TGTGCCAGCTTAGGGCCAACAGATACGCAGTATTTT	CASLGPTDTQYF
.	TRBV2	TRBJ2-5	.	TGTGCCAGCAGTGGACGGGATCAAGAGACCCAGTACTTC	CASSGRDQETQYF
.	TRBV7-9	TRBJ2-7	.	TGTGCCAGCAGCTTTCAGGGGAATCGGGCCTACGAGCAGTACTTC	CASSFQGNRAYEQYF
once	TRBV5-4	TRBJ2-1	.	TGTGCCAGCAGCTTGTTAGGGAGCTCCTACAATGAGCAGTTCTTC	CASSLLGSSYNEQFF
.	TRBV4-3	TRBJ2-7	TRBD2	TGCGCCAGCAGCCAAGGGACTAGCGGCTACGAGCAGTACTTC	CASSQGTSGYEQYF
.	TRBV10-2	TRBJ1-2	.	TGCGCCAGCAGAGACATCGCTAACTATGGCTACACCTTC	CASRDIANYGYTF
.	TRBV13	TRBJ2-7	TRBD2	TGTGCCAGCAGTCTACGGGGGGGATACGAGCAGTACTTC	CASSLRGGYEQYF
.	TRBV11-2	TRBJ2-1	.	TGTGCCAGCAGCTTAGATCTAGGGAACAATGAGCAGTTCTTC	CASSLDLGNNEQFF
.	TRBV7-2	TRBJ2-7	.	TGTGCCAGCAGCTTAGGGGCCGGGAAGGGCTGGCACGAGCAGTACTTC	CASSLGAGKGWHEQYF
.	TRBV18	TRBJ1-4	TRBD1	TGTGCCAGCTCACCAATCCGCCAGCTTGTCGAACAGGGACAGTTTAATGAAAAACTGTTTTTT	CASSPIRQLVEQGQFNEKLFF
.	TRBV28	TRBJ2-7	TRBD2	TGTGCCAGCAGTTTATGGGCTAGCGGGAGCTACGAGCAGTACTTC	CASSLWASGSYEQYF
.	TRBV10-2	TRBJ2-1	.	TGCGCCAGCAGTTCCGAAAGGGAGCCCTCCTACAATGAGCAGTTCTTC	CASSSEREPSYNEQFF
.	TRBV19	TRBJ2-5	TRBD2	TGTGCCAGTAGTATCAACCTAGCGGGAGGCAGGGAGACCCAGTACTTC	CASSINLAGGRETQYF
.	TRBV18	TRBJ2-3	TRBD1	TGTGCCAGCTCACCTACGGGGACAGGGCTGGGCCCAGATACGCAGTATTTT	CASSPTGTGLGPDTQYF
once	TRBV4-1	TRBJ2-1	TRBD2	TGCGCCAGCAGCCGAGGCCTAGCGGGAGACAGGCAGTTCTTC	CASSRGLAGDRQFF
.	TRBV5-1	TRBJ2-5	.	TGCGCCAGCAGCCCTATAATACAGGGAGAGTTGGGAGAGACCCAGTACTTC	CASSPIIQGELGETQYF
.	TRBV5-5	TRBJ2-1	.	TGTGCCAGCAGCTTGGCCAGGAGCTCCTACAATGAGCAGTTCTTC	CASSLARSSYNEQFF
.	TRBV27	TRBJ2-2	.	TGTGCCAGCAACGACAGAACCGGGGAGCTGTTTTTT	CASNDRTGELFF
.	TRBV4-2	TRBJ2-7	TRBD2	TGTGCCAGCAGCCACCCCGGGACTAGCGATTACGAGCAGTACTTC	CASSHPGTSDYEQYF
.	TRBV9	TRBJ2-3	.	TGTGCCAGCAGCGTTCTCCAGGAGGCTACGCAGTATTTT	CASSVLQEATQYF
.	TRBV19	TRBJ2-7	.	TGTGCCAGTAGTAGAGAGTTTAGGTCCTACGAGCAGTACTTC	CASSREFRSYEQYF
.	TRBV30	TRBJ2-5	.	TGTGCCTGGAGGACGGACCAAGAGACCCAGTACTTC	CAWRTDQETQYF
.	TRBV27	TRBJ1-5	TRBD1	TGTGCCAGCAGTTCAGACAGGGTGGGACAGCCCCAGCATTTT	CASSSDRVGQPQHF
.	TRBV29-1	TRBJ2-1	TRBD2	TGCAGCGTTGAAGACTTAGCGGGAGGTCTCTCCTACAATGAGCAGTTCTTC	CSVEDLAGGLSYNEQFF
once	TRBV30	TRBJ2-7	TRBD2	TGTGCCTGGAGTGTAAGGGGCGGGGGAAACTACGAGCAGTACTTC	CAWSVRGGGNYEQYF
.	TRBV6-5	TRBJ1-1	.	TGTGCCAGCACCAGGGCCAATTTGAACACTGAAGCTTTCTTT	CASTRANLNTEAFF
.	TRBV4-1	TRBJ1-2	.	TGCGCCAGCAGCCAACCGCCGGCAGGGGACTATGGCTACACCTTC	CASSQPPAGDYGYTF
.	TRBV28	TRBJ1-4	.	TGTGCCAGCAACGACAGCCCAACTAATGAAAAACTGTTTTTT	CASNDSPTNEKLFF
.	TRBV19	TRBJ2-2	TRBD2	TGTGCCAGTAGAAATATAGCGGGAGGGCCGCAGCTGTTTTTT	CASRNIAGGPQLFF
.	TRBV9	TRBJ2-3	.	TGTGCCAGCAGCGTAGCTCCAGGGACAGATACGCAGTATTTT	CASSVAPGTDTQYF